This entry lists 7 T cell receptor beta chains sequenced from one sample in a study of cytomegalovirus exposure and HLA in healthy donors. It was with 60 Vbeta and 13 Jbeta primers that the PCR ran. TCRdb's table, derived via immunoSEQ multiplex PCR, lists solely in-frame clones and lacks some. The data show approximately 190,000 clones, around 80% seen once. The sequenced sample consisted of PBMCs. These receptors were collected from a woman aged 18-29 years in good health and CMV-seropositive.

CDR3 loop: CASSTENEKLFF. CDR3 nucleotides: TGTGCCAGCAGTACCGAGAATGAAAAACTGTTTTTT. The chain recombines TRBV28 with TRBJ1-4; D not resolved. The CDR3 totals 12 residues. Between the trimmed V and J ends, which lost 5 bases and 5 bases, there was a span of 6 bases. Germline assignment: CDR1 MDHEN and CDR2 SYDVKM.

Written as DNA, the CDR3 is TGCGCCAGCAGCTTTACTGATGAGCAGTTCTTC. This translates into CASSFTDEQFF. The V gene is TRBV5-1, the J gene TRBJ2-1; no definite D call. The CDR3 is 11 amino acids. V lost 2 bases and J 8 bases, leaving 5 bases between the germline ends. Germline CDR1 is SGHRS and CDR2 is YFSETQ.

The V gene is TRBV6-1, the J gene TRBJ2-3, with D perhaps matching TRBD2 (5 bases). Germline assignment: CDR1 MNHNS and CDR2 SASEGT. V lost 10 bases and J lost 5, with 16 bases in between. This CDR3 region has 13 residues. In DNA, the CDR3 is TGTGCCACATATTCGGTACGGGGAGATACGCAGTATTTT. This codes for CATYSVRGDTQYF.

This clone was seen only a few times. This chain connects TRBV4-2 to TRBJ2-6; no definite D call. V was pared by 1 base and J by 1 base, with 20 bases between. The CDR3 runs to 20 residues. Germline V gene lookup returns CDR1 LGHNA and CDR2 YNFKEQ. The CDR3 DNA reads TGTGCCAGCAGCCAAGCGGGTTTTACCGCCGGAAGGTCTGGGGCCAACGTCCTGACTTTC. It specifies CASSQAGFTAGRSGANVLTF.

The gene calls are TRBV19 and TRBJ1-1; D gene ambiguous. V shed 1 base and J shed 7 bases, with 16 bases lying between them. Germline V gene data show CDR1 as LNHDA and CDR2 as SQIVND (reference sequence). This CDR3 contains 15 residues. The CDR3 nucleotides read TGTGCCAGTAGTATAGCCGCCGGGGAGGTTATTGAAGCTTTCTTT. It is translated as CASSIAAGEVIEAFF. Using reference TRBV19 and TRBJ1-1 for the parts outside the CDR3, the full variable domain is DGGITQSPKYLFRKEGQNVTLSCEQNLNHDAMYWYRQDPGQGLRLIYYSQIVNDFQKGDIAEGYSVSREKKESFPLTVTSAQKNPTAFYLCASSIAAGEVIEAFFGQGTRLTVV.

This clone came up once. V and J are TRBV28 and TRBJ2-7; 7 bases map to TRBD1. The CDR3 sequence is 14 residues long. The V gene's germline CDR1 is MDHEN and CDR2 SYDVKM. Trimming took 6 bases from V and 0 from J; bases not matched to a gene: 5. The CDR3 sequence: CASRPGGISYEQYF. CDR3 in DNA: TGTGCCAGCAGACCAGGGGGTATCTCCTACGAGCAGTACTTC.

This clone occurred a few times. The chain has TRBV30 and TRBJ2-2; D is possibly TRBD2 (5 bases). Germline CDR1 is GTSNPN and CDR2 is SVGIG (reference sequence). Between the trimmed V and J ends, which lost 3 bases and 4 bases, there was a span of 15 bases. The CDR3 runs to 15 residues. CDR3 DNA sequence: TGTGCCTGGAGAAGCTTCCTAGGAGGCACCGGGGAGCTGTTTTTT. It encodes CAWRSFLGGTGELFF.